The 15 T cell receptor beta chains below come from one sample, sequenced in a study of T cells in women clearing cervical HPV infection. The table came from immunoSEQ multiplex PCR; TCRdb's copy has only in-frame clones and leaves some out. The listing contains approximately 17,000 clones. Sequences were obtained from blood buffy coat. These receptors were collected from a woman between 18 and 70 years old with a cervical HPV16 infection that either progressed to CIN3+ or cleared (not recorded which).

CDR3 in amino acids: CASSVRTGDGYTF. Incomplete CDR3 DNA: TGTGCCAGCAGTGTAAGGACAGGGGATGGC. The chain has TRBV2 and TRBJ1-2; 9 nucleotides line up with TRBD1. The sequence runs out 3 residues before the end of the CDR3; the remainder is reconstructed from the germline J gene. CDR1 and CDR2 from the germline V gene are SNHLY and FYNNEI. Trimming removed 4 bases from V and 6 bases from J; junction bases left unmatched: 3. CDR3 length equals 13 residues.

Comment on this clone: Read data end 3 residues before the CDR3 end; the end is taken from the germline J gene. The chain couples TRBV12-3 or TRBV12-4 to TRBJ2-1; tentatively, D is TRBD1 (6 bases). CDR3 length: 15 amino acids. V dropped 6 bases and J dropped 1 base, with 13 bases sitting between them. CDR3: CASSPGQGSYNEQFF. CDR3 DNA, as far as it was read: TGTGCCAGCAGCCCGGGACAAGGGTCCTACAATGAG.

In the case of this clone: Read coverage stops 3 residues before the CDR3 terminus; the germline J gene supplies the remainder. The rearrangement links TRBV27 to TRBJ2-2; no clear D gene. CDR3 size: 16 residues. Germline V gives CDR1 MNHEY, CDR2 SMNVEV (reference sequence). The V end lost 6 bases, the J end lost 1 base, and 15 bases lay between the germline ends. CDR3 DNA, as far as it was read: TGTGCCAGCAGGGGTTTGGAGCGTTGGAACACCGGGGAG. Protein: CASRGLERWNTGE. The CDR3 reads in full as CASRGLERWNTGELFF.

Note on this clone: The read terminates 3 residues ahead of where the CDR3 ends, so the germline J gene completes it. V gene TRBV5-1 combines with J gene TRBJ2-3, with TRBD1 matching over 7 bases. V trimming: 2 bases; J trimming: 2 bases; junction bases outside the gene matches: 17. This CDR3 is built from 19 residues. Germline V CDR1 and CDR2: SGHRS, YFSETQ. The CDR3 sequence is CASSLGTAPGSANTDTQYF. The CDR3 DNA, read in part, is TGCGCCAGCAGCTTAGGGACAGCTCCAGGGAGCGCCAACACAGATACG.

In regard to this clone: The read falls 3 residues short of the CDR3 end, and the missing part is taken from the germline J gene. This sequence joins TRBV19 and TRBJ2-3; 7 bases fit TRBD1. V lost 4 bases, J lost 5 bases, and 3 bases stayed unmatched. The V gene's germline CDR1 is LNHDA and CDR2 SQIVND (reference sequence). The CDR3 is 13 amino acids. CDR3 sequence: CASSTYRGDTQYF. CDR3 DNA (partial): TGTGCCAGTAGTACCTACAGGGGAGATACG.

Details on this clone: The read halts 3 residues ahead of the CDR3 end, with the missing end drawn from the germline J gene. V is TRBV6-1 and J is TRBJ2-1, with D perhaps matching TRBD2 (5 bases). This CDR3 contains 15 residues. Trimming pared 2 bases from V and 8 bases from J, leaving 16 bases between. Germline V lookup: CDR1 MNHNS, CDR2 SASEGT. The CDR3 loop reads CASSELASSSDEQFF. CDR3 bases read: TGTGCCAGCAGTGAATTAGCTAGCAGTTCGGATGAG.

Points on this clone: The read is 3 residues too short to cover the CDR3 end, so that end is filled in from the germline J gene. The rearrangement uses TRBV20-1 and TRBJ2-7; possible D gene TRBD1, 7 bases. In germline, CDR1 is DFQATT, CDR2 SNEGSKA (reference sequence). Trimming took off 3 bases at V and 5 bases at J, with 14 bases between the two ends. The CDR3 is made up of 13 amino acids. The DNA read from the CDR3 is TGCAGTGCTAGCGCAGGGGGGTCGGACGAG. Protein sequence: CSASAGGSDE. The CDR3, in full, reads CSASAGGSDEQYF.

A remark on this clone: The read stops 3 residues short of the end of the CDR3; the missing end is completed from the germline J gene. The chain has TRBV20-1 and TRBJ1-2, with TRBD1 identical over 8 bases. The V and J ends lost 3 bases and 2 bases, in that order; junction bases with no gene match: 2. The V gene's germline CDR1 is DFQATT and CDR2 SNEGSKA (reference sequence). The CDR3 length is 13 residues. CDR3 loop: CSASHRGNYGYTF. CDR3 DNA (partial): TGCAGTGCTAGTCACAGGGGGAACTATGGC.

Remarks on this clone: Read coverage stops 3 residues before the CDR3 terminus; the germline J gene supplies the remainder. J is TRBJ2-7 and V is TRBV23-1; 7 positions match TRBD1. TRBV23-1 belongs to the ORF category, with a function that is uncertain. With 3 bases clipped from V and 2 bases from J, the junction kept 4 bases outside the gene matches. The CDR3 spans 14 residues. The CDR3 protein is CASSHRDSTYEQYF. CDR3 bases read: TGCGCCAGCAGTCATCGGGACAGCACCTACGAG.

Comment on this clone: The read is 3 residues too short to cover the CDR3 end, so that end is filled in from the germline J gene. The genes are TRBV30 and TRBJ1-3; D gene unclear. This CDR3 has 15 amino acids. Germline V gives CDR1 GTSNPN, CDR2 SVGIG (reference sequence). Deletions cut 1 base from V and 0 bases from J, with 10 bases between. The sequenced CDR3 bases are TGTGCCTGGAGTGCCGGACTGACCTCTGGAAACACC. It encodes CAWSAGLTSGNT. The entire CDR3 protein is CAWSAGLTSGNTIYF. Variable domain in full (rest from reference TRBV30 and TRBJ1-3): SQTIHQWPATLVQPVGSPLSLECTVEGTSNPNLYWYRQAAGRGLQLLFYSVGIGQISSEVPQNLSASRPQDRQFILSSKKLLLSDSGFYLCAWSAGLTSGNTIYFGEGSWLTVV.

On this clone: The read ends 3 residues shy of where the CDR3 ends; the end is completed using the germline J gene. The V and J genes are TRBV30 and TRBJ1-1, with 7 positions matching TRBD1. CDR1 and CDR2 (germline): GTSNPN, SVGIG (reference sequence). The junction had 12 bases not matched to a gene; V was cut back by 5 bases and J by 0 bases. This CDR3 region has 16 residues. The CDR3 region is CAWGGWDRFLNTEAFF. CDR3 DNA (partial): TGTGCCTGGGGAGGATGGGACAGATTTTTGAACACTGAA.

With respect to this clone: The read is 3 residues too short to cover the CDR3 end, so that end is filled in from the germline J gene. V gene TRBV20-1 combines with J gene TRBJ2-5, with 8 bases that match TRBD2. Trimming cost V 7 bases and J 2 bases; bases outside gene matches: 12. Germline CDR1 reads DFQATT; CDR2 reads SNEGSKA (reference sequence). The CDR3 contains 15 residues. The covered CDR3 bases are TGCAGTGGCCTGTGGCGGGGGGACCCGCAAGAGACC. Its protein is CSGLWRGDPQET. The full CDR3 reads CSGLWRGDPQETQYF.

Remarks on this clone: The read stops 3 residues short of the end of the CDR3; the missing end is completed from the germline J gene. This chain joins TRBV19 and TRBJ2-3; 7 bases align to TRBD2. CDR3 size: 15 residues. V lost 6 bases and J lost 6; bases outside the gene matches: 12. Germline values: CDR1 LNHDA, CDR2 SQIVND (reference sequence). The DNA read from the CDR3 is TGTGCCAGTAGCCTCGGCGGGAGTATCTGGGATACG. It encodes CASSLGGSIWDT. The complete CDR3 reads CASSLGGSIWDTQYF.

Details on this clone: The read ends 3 residues before the CDR3 terminus; that terminus is restored from the germline J gene. This chain connects TRBV19 to TRBJ1-1; D is undetermined. CDR1 and CDR2 from the germline V gene are LNHDA and SQIVND (reference sequence). This CDR3 region has 15 residues. The germline V and J ends were trimmed by 7 bases and 2 bases, with 17 bases remaining between them. CDR3 amino acids: CASKASEGSNTEAFF. CDR3 DNA (partial): TGTGCCAGTAAGGCCTCCGAGGGCTCCAACACTGAA.

The sequenced part of the CDR3 DNA is TGTGCCAGCAGCTTAGCCCCTAGCGGGTCCCCCTCTCCG. It yields the protein CASSLAPSGSPSP. The full CDR3 reads CASSLAPSGSPSPQYF. The rearrangement links TRBV7-6 to TRBJ2-3; 8 bases are a match to TRBD2. The CDR3 end is not reached by the read, which stops 3 residues before it; the germline J gene fills it in. The CDR3 has 16 residues. CDR1 and CDR2 from the germline V gene are SGHVS and FNYEAQ.